The 13 T cell receptor beta chains reported below all come from one sample, sequenced in a study of human T cells and chemical hapten exposure. TCRdb re-called the RACE reads with MiXCR, one entry per CDR3 protein. This table holds roughly 120,000 distinct CDR3 sequences, roughly 15% found once. Time point defined: patch test 1, 2 weeks after DPC sensitization. Specified treatment: therapeutic diphenylcyclopropenone sensitization with weekly scalp DPC. The sample was whole blood, taken in connection with sensitization to the hapten diphenylcyclopropenone (DPC). Receptors were obtained from a man between 18 and 29 years old with alopecia areata. Some clones in this sample may be carry-over from other donors' samples.

This clonotype was seen only a few times. CDR3 sequence reads: CASSLQGRQPQHF. CDR3 bases: TGTGCCAGCAGCCTACAGGGTAGGCAGCCCCAGCATTTT. This sequence joins TRBV27 and TRBJ1-5; D perhaps matches TRBD1 (6 bases). This CDR3 contains 13 residues. Germline V gene data show CDR1 as MNHEY and CDR2 as SMNVEV (reference sequence). The germline V and J ends were trimmed by 6 bases and 7 bases, with 13 bases remaining between them.

The table lists this clonotype with a few counts. This chain connects TRBV7-3 to TRBJ2-5; TRBD2 agrees at 7 bases. Germline V lookup: CDR1 SGHTA, CDR2 FQGTGA. The CDR3 has 12 amino acids. The trim removed 8 bases at V and 9 bases at J, leaving 9 bases unmatched. The CDR3 protein is CASGPDRGAQYF. The CDR3, as DNA: TGTGCCAGCGGACCCGACCGGGGGGCCCAGTACTTC.

This clonotype was seen more than once but under ten times. The chain combines TRBV5-4 with TRBJ2-5; D is tentatively TRBD1 or TRBD2 (5 bases each). Trimming pared 3 bases from V and 2 bases from J, leaving 14 bases between. The germline V gene encodes CDR1 SGHNT and CDR2 YYREEE (reference sequence). CDR3 length: 15 residues. CDR3 sequence: CASSSPGRTQETQYF. CDR3 nucleotide sequence: TGTGCCAGCAGCTCGCCGGGACGGACTCAAGAGACCCAGTACTTC. The full variable domain, rest sourced from reference TRBV5-4 and TRBJ2-5, is ETGVTQSPTHLIKTRGQQVTLRCSSQSGHNTVSWYQQALGQGPQFIFQYYREEENGRGNFPPRFSGLQFPNYSSELNVNALELDDSALYLCASSSPGRTQETQYFGPGTRLLVL.

This chain joins TRBV7-2 and TRBJ2-3, with D uncertain. Trimming left V 4 bases short and J 9 bases short, with 17 bases between. Germline lookup yields CDR1 SGHTA and CDR2 FQGNSA. The CDR3 extends over 14 amino acids. This CDR3 is CASSSRGQAYTQYF. The CDR3 region has the DNA TGTGCCAGCAGCTCCCGCGGTCAAGCTTACACGCAGTATTTT.

This clonotype has a handful of counts. The chain employs TRBV9 and TRBJ2-3; 7 positions agree with TRBD2. This CDR3 contains 15 residues. With V trimmed by 0 bases and J by 0 bases, 1 base remained unmatched. Per the germline V gene, CDR1 is SGDLS and CDR2 is YYNGEE. In nucleotides, the CDR3 is TGTGCCAGCAGCGTAGCGGGGGGAAGCACAGATACGCAGTATTTT. As protein: CASSVAGGSTDTQYF.

This clonotype was seen only a few times. The rearrangement uses TRBV25-1 and TRBJ1-2; maybe TRBD1 (5 bases). The germline gives CDR1 MGHDK, CDR2 SYGVNS. Trimming left V 2 bases short and J 8 bases short, with 18 bases between. CDR3 length: 15 amino acids. CDR3 residues: CASSEGFSQGRGYTF. The CDR3 DNA reads TGTGCCAGCAGTGAAGGGTTCAGTCAGGGCCGGGGCTACACCTTC.

This clonotype occurred a few times. The chain combines TRBV7-8 with TRBJ2-7, with TRBD1 matching 11 bases. The CDR3 loop spans 15 amino acids. After removal of 4 bases from V and 1 base from J, the junction contained 3 bases not matched to a gene. In germline, CDR1 is SGHVS, CDR2 FQNEAQ. CDR3 region: CASSWGQGGSYEQYF. CDR3 nucleotide sequence: TGTGCCAGCAGCTGGGGACAGGGGGGTTCCTACGAGCAGTACTTC.

The chain combines TRBV3-1 with TRBJ2-7, with D unresolved. Germline V lookup: CDR1 LGHDT, CDR2 YNNKEL (reference sequence). V was pared by 2 bases and J by 1 base, with 9 bases between. The CDR3 loop spans 14 amino acids. CDR3 sequence reads: CASSQPSRSYEQYF. The CDR3 DNA reads TGTGCCAGCAGCCAACCCAGCCGGTCCTACGAGCAGTACTTC.

The CDR3 bases are TGTGCCAGCAGTTACAGCGGGACTAGTGGGAACGAGCAGTACTTC. Translated, it gives CASSYSGTSGNEQYF. The gene calls are TRBV6-5 and TRBJ2-7; 8 bases align to TRBD2. The CDR3 runs to 15 residues. The germline V gene encodes CDR1 MNHEY and CDR2 SVGAGI. With V trimmed by 2 bases and J by 5 bases, 8 bases remained unmatched.

This clonotype occurred a few times. The chain carries TRBV7-3 and TRBJ2-5; D not certain. Germline-derived CDR1 and CDR2 are SGHTA and FQGTGA. Trimming left V 5 bases short and J 1 base short, with 11 bases between. The CDR3 is made up of 14 amino acids. This CDR3 reads CASSTGHSQETQYF. As DNA, the CDR3 is TGTGCCAGCAGCACGGGCCATTCCCAAGAGACCCAGTACTTC.

In its sample, this clonotype was seen many times. This sequence joins TRBV12-5 and TRBJ1-1; D uncertain. CDR1 and CDR2 (germline): LGHNT, FRNRAP. The V end lost 5 bases, the J end lost 1 base, and 8 bases lay between the germline ends. The CDR3 is 13 amino acids. Here the CDR3 reads CASGPAGNTEAFF. CDR3 DNA sequence: TGTGCTAGTGGTCCAGCTGGGAACACTGAAGCTTTCTTT. Full variable domain (rest looked up from reference TRBV12-5 and TRBJ1-1): DARVTQTPRHKVTEMGQEVTMRCQPILGHNTVFWYRQTMMQGLELLAYFRNRAPLDDSGMPKDRFSAEMPDATLATLKIQPSEPRDSAVYFCASGPAGNTEAFFGQGTRLTVV.

V gene TRBV5-6 combines with J gene TRBJ1-4; D gene unclear. CDR1 SGHDT and CDR2 YYEEEE come from the germline V gene. This CDR3 has 14 amino acids. The V end lost 3 bases, the J end lost 7 bases, and 13 bases lay between the germline ends. CDR3 DNA sequence: TGTGCCAGCAGCTCGGGCCCAAGGGCTGAAAAACTGTTTTTT. It specifies CASSSGPRAEKLFF.

The chain joins TRBV6-6 to TRBJ1-3; 8 nucleotides line up with TRBD1. The length of the CDR3 is 15 residues. Germline V lookup: CDR1 MNHNY, CDR2 SVGAGI (reference sequence). V lost 6 bases and J lost 2; bases outside the gene matches: 6. CDR3 sequence: CASRPTGVTGNTIYF. The CDR3 DNA reads as TGTGCCAGCAGACCGACAGGGGTAACTGGAAACACCATATATTTT.